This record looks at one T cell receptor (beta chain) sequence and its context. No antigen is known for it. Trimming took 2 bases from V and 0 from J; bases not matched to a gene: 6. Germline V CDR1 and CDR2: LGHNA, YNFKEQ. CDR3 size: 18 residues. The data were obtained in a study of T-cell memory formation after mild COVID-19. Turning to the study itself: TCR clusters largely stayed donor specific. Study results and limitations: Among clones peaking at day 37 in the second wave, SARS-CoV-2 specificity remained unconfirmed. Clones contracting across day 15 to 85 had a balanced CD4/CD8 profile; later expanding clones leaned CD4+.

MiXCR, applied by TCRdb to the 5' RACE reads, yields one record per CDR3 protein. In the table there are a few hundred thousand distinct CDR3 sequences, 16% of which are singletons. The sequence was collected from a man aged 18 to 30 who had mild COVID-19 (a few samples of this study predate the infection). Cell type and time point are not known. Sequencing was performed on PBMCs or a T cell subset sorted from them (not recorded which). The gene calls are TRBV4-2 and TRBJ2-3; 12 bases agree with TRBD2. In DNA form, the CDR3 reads TGTGCCAGCAGCCAACCCTCCGGGACTAGCGGGAGCACAGATACGCAGTATTTT. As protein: CASSQPSGTSGSTDTQYF.